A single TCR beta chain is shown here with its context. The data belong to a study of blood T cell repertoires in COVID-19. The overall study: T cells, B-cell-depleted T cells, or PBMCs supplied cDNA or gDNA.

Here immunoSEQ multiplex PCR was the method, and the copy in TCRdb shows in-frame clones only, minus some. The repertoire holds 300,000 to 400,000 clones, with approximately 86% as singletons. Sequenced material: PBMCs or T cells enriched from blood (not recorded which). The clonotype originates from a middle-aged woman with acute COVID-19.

The CDR3 DNA reads TGTGCCACCAGTGATTTAAGGGGGCCGGCAGATACGCAGTATTTT. Amino acid sequence: CATSDLRGPADTQYF. This rearrangement joins TRBV24-1 to TRBJ2-3; 7 bases are shared with TRBD1. V lost 1 base, J lost 4 bases, and 4 bases stayed unmatched. The germline gives CDR1 KGHDR, CDR2 SFDVKD. The CDR3 runs 15 residues.